The T cell receptor (beta chain) described here comes from a study of T cell changes during pregnancy in multiple sclerosis. Produced via immunoSEQ multiplex PCR; TCRdb's table is partial and in-frame only. The table has 78,000 or so clones, about 91% seen once. The germline V gene encodes CDR1 MNHNY and CDR2 SVGAGI (reference sequence). Trimming took off 0 bases at V and 6 bases at J, with 3 bases between the two ends. The CDR3 runs to 12 residues. Points on this clone: At the DNA level, this CDR3 is encoded by other sequences in the same sample as well.

This clonotype was obtained from a female donor with multiple sclerosis, enrolled in a pregnancy study. This chain links TRBV6-6 with TRBJ1-5; the D is unclear. Sequenced material: peripheral blood, taken before pregnancy. CDR3 sequence reads: CASSYSSQPQHF. The DNA of the CDR3 is TGTGCCAGCAGTTACTCGAGTCAGCCCCAGCATTTT.